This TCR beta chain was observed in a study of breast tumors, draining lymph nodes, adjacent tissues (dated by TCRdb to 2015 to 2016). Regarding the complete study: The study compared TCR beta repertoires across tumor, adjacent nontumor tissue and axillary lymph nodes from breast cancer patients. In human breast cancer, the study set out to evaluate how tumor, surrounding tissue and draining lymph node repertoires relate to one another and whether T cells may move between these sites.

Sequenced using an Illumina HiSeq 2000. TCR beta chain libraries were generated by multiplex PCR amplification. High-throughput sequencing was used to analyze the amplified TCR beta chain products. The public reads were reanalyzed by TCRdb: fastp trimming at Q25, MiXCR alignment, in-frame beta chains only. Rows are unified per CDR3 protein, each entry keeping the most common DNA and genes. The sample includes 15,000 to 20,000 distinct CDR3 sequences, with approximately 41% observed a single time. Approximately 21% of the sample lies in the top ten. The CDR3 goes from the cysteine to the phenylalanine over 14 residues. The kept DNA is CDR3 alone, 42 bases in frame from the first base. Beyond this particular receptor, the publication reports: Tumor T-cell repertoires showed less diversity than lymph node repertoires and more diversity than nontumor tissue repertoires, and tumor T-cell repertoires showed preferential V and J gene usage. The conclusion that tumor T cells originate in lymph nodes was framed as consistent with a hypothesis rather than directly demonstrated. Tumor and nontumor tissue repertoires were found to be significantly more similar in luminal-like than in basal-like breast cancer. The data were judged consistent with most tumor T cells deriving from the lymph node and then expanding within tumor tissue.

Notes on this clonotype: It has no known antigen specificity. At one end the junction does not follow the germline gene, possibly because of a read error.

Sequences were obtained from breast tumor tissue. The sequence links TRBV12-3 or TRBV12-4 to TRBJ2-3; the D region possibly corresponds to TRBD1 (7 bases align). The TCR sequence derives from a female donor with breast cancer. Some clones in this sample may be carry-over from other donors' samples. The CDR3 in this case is CASSFGGGTDAQYF. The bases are TGTGCCAGCAGCTTCGGTGGGGGGACAGATGCGCAGTATTTT.